This T cell receptor beta chain is drawn from a study of shared clonotypes between healthy human individuals. The assay was run at deep level. Using immunoSEQ multiplex PCR, the repertoire was profiled, and TCRdb retains in-frame clones only, with some absent. The data hold about 2.4 million clones, with 80% to 95% observed a single time. A word on this clone: Within the sample, other DNA sequences also encode this same CDR3.

The CDR3 sequence is 13 residues long. V lost 6 bases, J lost 5 bases, and 0 bases stayed unmatched. Germline-derived CDR1 and CDR2 are MDHEN and SYDVKM. The clonotype was recovered from a young man in good health. Some clones in this sample may be carry-over from other donors' samples. This chain connects TRBV28 to TRBJ1-4, with 10 bases fitting TRBD1. Sample: naive CD4+ T cells from PBMCs. Indicated subset: CD45RA+ positively selected. CDR3 in amino acids: CASRGQGNEKLFF. DNA for the CDR3: TGTGCCAGCAGGGGACAGGGGAATGAAAAACTGTTTTTT.